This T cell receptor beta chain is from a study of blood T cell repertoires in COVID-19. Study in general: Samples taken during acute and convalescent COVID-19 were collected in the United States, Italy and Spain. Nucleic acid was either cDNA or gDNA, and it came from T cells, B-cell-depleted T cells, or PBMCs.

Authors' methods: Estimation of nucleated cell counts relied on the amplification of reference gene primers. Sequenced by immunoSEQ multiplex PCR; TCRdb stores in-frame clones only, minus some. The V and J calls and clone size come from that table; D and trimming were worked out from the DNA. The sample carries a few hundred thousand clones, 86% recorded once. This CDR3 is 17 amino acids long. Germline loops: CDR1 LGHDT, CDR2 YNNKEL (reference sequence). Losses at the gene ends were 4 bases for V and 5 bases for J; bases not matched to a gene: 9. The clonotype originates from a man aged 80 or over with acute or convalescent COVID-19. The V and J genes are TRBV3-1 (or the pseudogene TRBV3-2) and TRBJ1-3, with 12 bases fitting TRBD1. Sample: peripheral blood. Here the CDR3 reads CASSPLLGQGARNTIYF. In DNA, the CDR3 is TGTGCCAGCAGCCCTCTATTGGGACAGGGGGCAAGAAACACCATATATTTT.